The clone carrying this TCR beta chain was seen a few times. This specimen comes from a study of blood T cell repertoires in COVID-19. Study-level information: From the United States, Italy and Spain came samples of acute and convalescent COVID-19.

TCRdb's copy holds only in-frame clones and misses some; the assay was immunoSEQ multiplex PCR. The table has 100,000 to 150,000 clones, over 60% seen once. The V and J ends lost 1 base and 0 bases respectively, with 8 bases between them. Germline CDR1 SGHRS, CDR2 YFSETQ. There are 15 residues in the CDR3. Sequenced input: peripheral blood. V and J are TRBV5-1 and TRBJ2-1; D call uncertain. The source of this sequence is an older woman with acute or convalescent COVID-19. The DNA of the CDR3 is TGCGCCAGCAGCTTGCCAAGCGACTCCTACAATGAGCAGTTCTTC. Amino acids: CASSLPSDSYNEQFF.